This T cell receptor beta chain was observed in a study of blood T cell repertoires in COVID-19 (TCRdb year 2020). Describing the broader study: Samples from collaborators originated in the United States, Italy and Spain and spanned both the acute and convalescent phases of COVID-19. HLA class I and class II types, where available, came from metadata supplied by the sample provider rather than from assay-based typing. A freely available public database, intended as a resource for researchers studying the immune response to SARS-CoV-2, is where the repertoires were released. The samples were drawn from the first 160 participants of the ongoing ImmuneRACE study and from 950 to 1,500 subjects provided by 6 global collaborators. The dataset comprised deeply sampled blood TCRbeta repertoires from subjects exposed to, actively infected with, or recovered from COVID-19. Nearly every sample came with metadata listing a de-identified subject ID, COVID-19 status, age in years and sex. The material from the prospective study consisted of cDNA or gDNA derived from T cells, B-cell-depleted T cells, or PBMCs.

Regarding this clone: It lacks a known antigen. One base away there is no much larger clone; base qualities are not given.

Participants in the prospective study were aged about 18 to 95 years, lived in under 30 United States geographic areas, and enrolled through a virtual design. To assign participants to cohorts, the prospective study relied on clinical history that participants themselves reported in a screening survey and a study questionnaire. ImmuneRACE Cohort 3 recovered participants were defined by two consecutive negative NP/OP PCR tests, healthcare professional clearance, or symptom resolution. Each participant in the prospective study had whole blood, serum and a nasopharyngeal or oropharyngeal swab collected by mobile phlebotomists. Over a 2-month period, participants in the prospective study had the option of providing additional blood draws and questionnaires. Prospective study blood samples were shipped either frozen or at room temperature before DNA extraction. TCRbeta CDR3 regions were amplified from genomic DNA by means of the immunoSEQ Assay, a bias-controlled multiplex PCR. On the authors' methods: The number of nucleated cells in each sample was estimated from the amplification of reference gene primers within the assay. To quantify the absolute abundance of each unique TCRbeta CDR3 rearrangement, sequence reads were collapsed and filtered. For each sample, productive Simpson clonality was calculated as the square root of Simpson's diversity index over productive rearrangements. TCRdb stores this immuneACCESS table with in-frame sequences only. Part of the clones is absent; in the studies checked, under half of the shortfall reflects unresolved V genes, and no reason is known for the rest. The V and J calls and clone size are taken from that table; D and trimming were inferred from the DNA. Across this sample there are approximately 290,000 clones, with over 75% seen only once. Roughly 4.3% of the sample is held by the ten biggest clonotypes.

Here is what the overall study found, with its caveats: How much clinical and demographic metadata was included differed by source and by participant, and the metadata was provided uncurated.

Per the germline V gene, KGHDR is the CDR1 and SFDVKD is the CDR2. From the cysteine through the phenylalanine, the CDR3 covers 14 amino acids. Solely the CDR3 DNA is kept, with 42 bases framed from the first base. Here V drops 7 bases and J drops 1 base, and the junction holds 5 bases not matched to any gene. This clonotype originated in a woman younger than 45 who had recovered from COVID-19. The specimen sequenced was PBMCs or T cells enriched from blood (not recorded which). The sequence links TRBV24-1 to TRBJ1-1, with 7 bases aligning to TRBD1. The nucleotides are TGTGCCACCAGGGAAAGGGGGCGGAACACTGAAGCTTTCTTT. This codes for CATRERGRNTEAFF.